Reported below is one T cell receptor (beta chain). The antigen is unknown. Looked up from germline, CDR1 is SEHNR and CDR2 is FQNEAQ (reference sequence). The CDR3 is made up of 12 amino acids. The sample providers were healthy Caucasian people from Russia, aged about 6 to 100. At least 5 micrograms of total RNA were extracted per sample. PCR was performed a second time for about 7 to 12 cycles using a sample-barcoded 5' primer and a J-beta primer mix. Each CDR3 protein gets one entry after TCRdb re-called the 5' RACE reads with MiXCR. The sample consists of about 1.1 million distinct CDR3 sequences, 30% to 40% of them appearing once. This entry comes from a study of blood T cells in healthy people across ages. The study, taken as a whole, reports: Estimated diversity across one million T cells was deemed an underestimate.

The gene calls are TRBV7-9 and TRBJ2-4; D remains ambiguous. The J call is uncertain, as TRBJ2-7 better fits the DNA end. This clonotype originated in a young man in good health. Sequenced sample: blood. The CDR3 here is CASSRAYYEQYF. CDR3 bases: TGTGCCAGCAGCCGGGCCTACTACGAGCAGTACTTC.